The clone carrying this T cell receptor beta chain occurred many times. The CDR3 contains 14 residues. The J segment lost 1 base and the V segment lost 7 bases, leaving 7 bases of the junction unmatched. How the authors handled the data: How many nucleated cells were present was estimated from reference gene primer amplification. Sequencing was performed with immunoSEQ multiplex PCR; in TCRdb, only in-frame clones are kept and a portion is missing. That table furnishes V, J and clone size, whereas the DNA furnished D and trimming. Of some 240,000 clones listed, less than 85% are singletons. The sample belongs to a study of blood T cell repertoires in COVID-19.

The specimen was peripheral blood. J is TRBJ2-7 and V is TRBV23-1, with 7 nucleotides matching TRBD2. TRBV23-1 is classed as an ORF, of uncertain function. The TCR comes from a woman aged 65 to 85 with acute or convalescent COVID-19. This CDR3 is CASKSSGESYEQYV. The CDR3 DNA is TGCGCCAGCAAGTCAAGCGGGGAGTCCTACGAGCAGTACGTC.